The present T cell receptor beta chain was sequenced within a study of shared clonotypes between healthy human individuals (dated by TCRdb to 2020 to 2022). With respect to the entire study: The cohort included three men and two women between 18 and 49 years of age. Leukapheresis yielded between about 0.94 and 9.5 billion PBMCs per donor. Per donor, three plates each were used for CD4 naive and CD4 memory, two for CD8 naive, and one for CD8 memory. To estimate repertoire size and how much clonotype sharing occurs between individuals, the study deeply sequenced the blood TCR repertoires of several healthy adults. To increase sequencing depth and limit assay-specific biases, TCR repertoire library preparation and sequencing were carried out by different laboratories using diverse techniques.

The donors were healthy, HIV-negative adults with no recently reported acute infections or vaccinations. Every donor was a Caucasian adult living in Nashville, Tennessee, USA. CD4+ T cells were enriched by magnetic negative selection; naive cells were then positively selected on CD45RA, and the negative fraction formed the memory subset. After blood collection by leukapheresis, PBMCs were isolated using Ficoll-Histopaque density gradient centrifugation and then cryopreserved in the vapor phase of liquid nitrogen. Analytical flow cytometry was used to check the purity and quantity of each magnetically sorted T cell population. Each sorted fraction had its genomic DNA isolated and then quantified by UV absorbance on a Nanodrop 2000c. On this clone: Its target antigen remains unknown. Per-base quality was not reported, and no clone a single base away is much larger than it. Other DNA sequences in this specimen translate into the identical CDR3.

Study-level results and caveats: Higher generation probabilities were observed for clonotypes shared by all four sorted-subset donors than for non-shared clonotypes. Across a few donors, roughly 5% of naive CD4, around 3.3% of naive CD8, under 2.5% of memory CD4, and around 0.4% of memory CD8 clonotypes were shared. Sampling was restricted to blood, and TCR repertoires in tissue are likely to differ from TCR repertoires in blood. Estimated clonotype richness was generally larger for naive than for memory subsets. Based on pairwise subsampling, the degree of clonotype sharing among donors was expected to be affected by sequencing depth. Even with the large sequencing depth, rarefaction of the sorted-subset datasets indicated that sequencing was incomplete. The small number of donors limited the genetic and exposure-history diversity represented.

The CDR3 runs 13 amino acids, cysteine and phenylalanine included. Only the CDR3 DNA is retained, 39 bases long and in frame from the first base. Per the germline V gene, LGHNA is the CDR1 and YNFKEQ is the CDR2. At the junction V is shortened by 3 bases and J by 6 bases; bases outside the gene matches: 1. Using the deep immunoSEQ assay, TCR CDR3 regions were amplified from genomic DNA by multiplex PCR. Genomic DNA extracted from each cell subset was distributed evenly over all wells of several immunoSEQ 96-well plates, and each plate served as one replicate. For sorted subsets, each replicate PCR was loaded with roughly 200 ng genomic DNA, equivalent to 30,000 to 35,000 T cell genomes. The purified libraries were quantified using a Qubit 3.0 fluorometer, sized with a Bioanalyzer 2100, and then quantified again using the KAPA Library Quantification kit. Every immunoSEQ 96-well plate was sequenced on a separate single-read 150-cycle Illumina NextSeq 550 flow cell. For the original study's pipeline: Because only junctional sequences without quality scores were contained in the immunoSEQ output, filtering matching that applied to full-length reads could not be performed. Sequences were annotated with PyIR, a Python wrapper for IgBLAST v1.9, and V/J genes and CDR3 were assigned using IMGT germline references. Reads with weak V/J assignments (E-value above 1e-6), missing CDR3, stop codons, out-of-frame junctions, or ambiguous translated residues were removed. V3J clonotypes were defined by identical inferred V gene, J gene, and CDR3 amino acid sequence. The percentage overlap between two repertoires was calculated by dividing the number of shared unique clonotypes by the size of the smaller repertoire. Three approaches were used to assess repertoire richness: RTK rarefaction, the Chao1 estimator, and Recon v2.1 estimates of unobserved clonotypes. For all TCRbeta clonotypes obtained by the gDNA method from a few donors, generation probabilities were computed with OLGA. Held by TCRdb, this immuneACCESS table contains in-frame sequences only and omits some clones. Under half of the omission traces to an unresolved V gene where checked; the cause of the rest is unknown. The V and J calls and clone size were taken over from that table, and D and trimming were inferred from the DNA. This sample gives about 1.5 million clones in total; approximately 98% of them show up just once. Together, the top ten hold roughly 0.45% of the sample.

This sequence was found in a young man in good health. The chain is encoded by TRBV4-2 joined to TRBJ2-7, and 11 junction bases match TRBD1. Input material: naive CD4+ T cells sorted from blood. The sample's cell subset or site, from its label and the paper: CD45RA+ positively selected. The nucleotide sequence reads TGTGCCAGCAGCCAGGACAGGGGGCGCGAGCAGTACTTC. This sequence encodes CASSQDRGREQYF.